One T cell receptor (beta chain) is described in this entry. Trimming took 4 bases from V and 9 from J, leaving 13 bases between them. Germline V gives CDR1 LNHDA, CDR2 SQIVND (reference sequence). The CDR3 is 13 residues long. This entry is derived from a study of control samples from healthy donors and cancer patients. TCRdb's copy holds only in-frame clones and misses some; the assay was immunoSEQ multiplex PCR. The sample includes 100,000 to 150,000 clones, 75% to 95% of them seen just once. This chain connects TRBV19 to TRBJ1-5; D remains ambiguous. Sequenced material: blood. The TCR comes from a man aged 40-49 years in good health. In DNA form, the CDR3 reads TGTGCCAGTAGTACCTCCTTCCATTGGCCCCAGCATTTT. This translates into CASSTSFHWPQHF.